The rows below give T cell receptor beta chains drawn from one sample of a study of OX40 agonist ivuxolimab in advanced cancers. The protocol was immunoSEQ multiplex PCR, while the TCRdb copy is restricted to in-frame clones and leaves out a portion. Found here are approximately 79,000 clones, 92% of them singletons; the top ten hold approximately 8.6%. The sequenced sample was CD4+ or CD8+ T cells sorted from blood, obtained in a trial of the OX40 agonist ivuxolimab. The origin of the receptors is an adult with an advanced solid tumor such as melanoma, head and neck, liver or kidney cancer. The CDR3 runs from the conserved cysteine through the conserved F or W. A D gene is named only where the DNA matches it firmly. Some rows mark clone size as missing; the rest say once, few, many or name a class of expanded clone.

size: -; J: TRBJ2-7; D: -; V: TRBV5-5; CDR3: CASSLSITYEQYF; DNA: TGTGCCAGCAGCTTGTCAATTACCTACGAGCAGTACTTC
size: -; J: TRBJ2-1; D: -; V: TRBV7-6; CDR3: CASSLAGGPHNEQFF; DNA: TGTGCCAGCAGCTTAGCGGGGGGGCCCCACAATGAGCAGTTCTTC
size: few; J: TRBJ1-2; D: -; V: TRBV5-1; CDR3: CASSSTLDYGYTF; DNA: TGCGCCAGCAGCTCTACACTCGACTATGGCTACACCTTC
size: once; J: TRBJ1-2; D: TRBD1; V: TRBV27; CDR3: CASSWTGENGYTF; DNA: TGTGCCAGCAGTTGGACAGGGGAGAATGGCTACACCTTC
size: -; J: TRBJ2-5; D: -; V: TRBV6-5; CDR3: CASSYLRGAGRETQYF; DNA: TGTGCCAGCAGTTACCTCCGGGGGGCGGGGAGAGAGACCCAGTACTTC
size: -; J: TRBJ1-5; D: -; V: TRBV6-1; CDR3: CASSKYRESSQPQHF; DNA: TGTGCCAGCAGTAAATACAGGGAAAGTAGTCAGCCCCAGCATTTT
size: -; J: TRBJ1-2; D: -; V: TRBV4-1; CDR3: CASSQDSGPYGYTF; DNA: TGCGCCAGCAGCCAAGATAGCGGACCCTATGGCTACACCTTC
size: -; J: TRBJ2-7; D: -; V: TRBV14; CDR3: CASSSNFRPPYEQYF; DNA: TGTGCCAGCAGCTCCAACTTCCGCCCCCCATACGAGCAGTACTTC
size: -; J: TRBJ1-4; D: -; V: TRBV15; CDR3: CATSRDKQNPIRANEKLFF; DNA: TGTGCCACCAGCAGAGATAAACAGAACCCCATACGGGCTAATGAAAAACTGTTTTTT
size: -; J: TRBJ2-5; D: TRBD1; V: TRBV7-9; CDR3: CASSLVGGWDRRQETQYF; DNA: TGTGCCAGCAGCTTAGTGGGAGGCTGGGACAGGCGACAAGAGACCCAGTACTTC
size: once; J: TRBJ1-4; D: -; V: TRBV7-2; CDR3: CASSSRGGIEEKLFF; DNA: TGTGCCAGCAGCTCCCGTGGAGGGATCGAGGAAAAACTGTTTTTT
size: once; J: TRBJ2-7; D: -; V: TRBV5-1; CDR3: CASSFAGTTHF; DNA: TGCGCCAGCAGCTTCGCCGGGACAACGCACTTC
size: -; J: TRBJ2-7; D: TRBD2; V: TRBV10-3; CDR3: CAISLRGTSASYEQYF; DNA: TGTGCCATCAGTCTCAGGGGGACTAGCGCCTCCTACGAGCAGTACTTC
size: -; J: TRBJ2-7; D: -; V: TRBV11-3; CDR3: CASSLGASYEQYF; DNA: TGTGCCAGCAGCTTAGGTGCCTCCTACGAGCAGTACTTC
size: -; J: TRBJ2-7; D: -; V: TRBV7-9; CDR3: CASRGGTSYEQYF; DNA: TGTGCCAGCAGGGGGGGTACCTCCTACGAGCAGTACTTC
size: once; J: TRBJ1-2; D: TRBD1; V: TRBV5-6; CDR3: CASSLQGAQGYGYTF; DNA: TGTGCCAGCAGCTTACAGGGGGCCCAAGGCTATGGCTACACCTTC
size: -; J: TRBJ1-3; D: -; V: TRBV6-1; CDR3: CASSEAGLRTMVDTIYF; DNA: TGTGCCAGCAGTGAAGCGGGGTTACGGACAATGGTAGACACCATATATTTT
size: few; J: TRBJ2-3; D: TRBD1; V: TRBV6-1; CDR3: CASTDRAEDTQYF; DNA: TGTGCCAGCACCGACAGGGCGGAAGATACGCAGTATTTT
size: once; J: TRBJ2-5; D: -; V: TRBV9; CDR3: CASSGSGASQETQYF; DNA: TGTGCCAGCAGCGGGTCGGGGGCATCGCAGGAGACCCAGTACTTC
size: once; J: TRBJ2-7; D: -; V: TRBV2; CDR3: CASSEPSDSYEQYF; DNA: TGTGCCAGCAGTGAACCTAGCGACTCCTACGAGCAGTACTTC
size: -; J: TRBJ2-2; D: -; V: TRBV6-5; CDR3: CASSYGHTGELFF; DNA: TGTGCCAGCAGTTACGGCCACACCGGGGAGCTGTTTTTT
size: -; J: TRBJ1-2; D: -; V: TRBV6-5; CDR3: CASSYSRTAAYGYTF; DNA: TGTGCCAGCAGTTACTCCAGGACAGCTGCCTATGGCTACACCTTC
size: -; J: TRBJ2-7; D: TRBD1; V: TRBV9; CDR3: CASSSGGYQGEEQYF; DNA: TGTGCCAGCAGCTCAGGGGGCTACCAGGGGGAAGAGCAGTACTTC
size: -; J: TRBJ2-5; D: -; V: TRBV10-2; CDR3: CASSDRSGGETQYF; DNA: TGCGCCAGCAGTGACAGGTCAGGAGGGGAGACCCAGTACTTC
size: -; J: TRBJ2-7; D: TRBD2; V: TRBV7-2; CDR3: CASTTGTSVHEQYF; DNA: TGTGCCAGCACCACCGGGACTAGCGTTCACGAGCAGTACTTC
size: -; J: TRBJ2-5; D: TRBD1; V: TRBV18; CDR3: CASSPRQSGQGLRAQYF; DNA: TGTGCCAGCTCACCACGTCAGTCCGGACAGGGCTTAAGGGCCCAGTACTTC
size: -; J: TRBJ2-3; D: TRBD2; V: TRBV7-7; CDR3: CASSPHGGTGADTQYF; DNA: TGTGCCAGCAGCCCACACGGGGGGACGGGGGCAGATACGCAGTATTTT
size: -; J: TRBJ1-4; D: TRBD1; V: TRBV4-1; CDR3: CASSLRDQGAVEKLFF; DNA: TGCGCCAGCAGCCTCCGCGACCAGGGGGCGGTTGAAAAACTGTTTTTT
size: -; J: TRBJ2-7; D: -; V: TRBV27; CDR3: CASISGSSYEQYF; DNA: TGTGCCAGCATTTCAGGGAGCTCCTACGAGCAGTACTTC
size: few; J: TRBJ1-6; D: -; V: TRBV20-1; CDR3: CSARSSPLHF; DNA: TGCAGTGCTAGGAGTTCACCCCTCCACTTT
size: once; J: TRBJ2-5; D: TRBD2; V: TRBV6-6; CDR3: CASSYYGGGPQETQYF; DNA: TGTGCCAGCAGTTACTATGGCGGGGGTCCCCAAGAGACCCAGTACTTC
size: -; J: TRBJ2-7; D: TRBD2; V: TRBV9; CDR3: CASSAGGTTYEQYF; DNA: TGTGCCAGCAGCGCGGGAGGGACAACCTACGAGCAGTACTTC
size: -; J: TRBJ1-1; D: -; V: TRBV5-1; CDR3: CASSRYTGGTEAFF; DNA: TGCGCCAGCAGCCGCTACACCGGAGGGACTGAAGCTTTCTTT
size: -; J: TRBJ2-7; D: TRBD2; V: TRBV11-2; CDR3: CASSSHLAGGLWEQYF; DNA: TGTGCCAGCAGCTCCCACCTAGCGGGGGGGCTTTGGGAGCAGTACTTC
size: few; J: TRBJ1-1; D: -; V: TRBV2; CDR3: CASSEANRENTEAFF; DNA: TGTGCCAGCAGTGAAGCGAATCGGGAGAACACTGAAGCTTTCTTT
size: -; J: TRBJ1-2; D: -; V: TRBV29-1; CDR3: CSVGGFTGGYTF; DNA: TGCAGCGTTGGAGGTTTTACGGGTGGCTACACCTTC
size: -; J: TRBJ2-3; D: TRBD2; V: TRBV6-4; CDR3: CASSETSGGTDTQYF; DNA: TGTGCCAGCAGTGAGACTAGCGGGGGCACAGATACGCAGTATTTT
size: -; J: TRBJ2-7; D: TRBD1; V: TRBV14; CDR3: CASSPNRQGTGWHEQYF; DNA: TGTGCCAGCAGCCCCAATAGGCAGGGGACAGGGTGGCACGAGCAGTACTTC
size: -; J: TRBJ2-5; D: -; V: TRBV27; CDR3: CASSSWVSQETQYF; DNA: TGTGCCAGCAGTTCATGGGTCAGTCAGGAGACCCAGTACTTC
size: -; J: TRBJ2-7; D: -; V: TRBV30; CDR3: CACSPGYEQYF; DNA: TGTGCCTGCTCCCCTGGGTACGAGCAGTACTTC
size: few; J: TRBJ1-1; D: -; V: TRBV5-1; CDR3: CASSVGRANTEAFF; DNA: TGCGCCAGCAGCGTGGGACGGGCGAACACTGAAGCTTTCTTT
size: -; J: TRBJ1-2; D: -; V: TRBV18; CDR3: CASSPPENYGYTF; DNA: TGTGCCAGCTCACCACCAGAGAACTATGGCTACACCTTC
size: -; J: TRBJ2-7; D: -; V: TRBV7-6; CDR3: CASSLSNFDEQYF; DNA: TGTGCCAGCAGCTTATCAAACTTCGACGAGCAGTACTTC
size: -; J: TRBJ1-2; D: -; V: TRBV9; CDR3: CASSVGGAYYGYTF; DNA: TGTGCCAGCAGCGTAGGTGGGGCCTACTATGGCTACACCTTC
size: -; J: TRBJ2-2; D: -; V: TRBV10-3; CDR3: CAISVPPPGQQKANTGELFF; DNA: TGTGCCATCAGTGTGCCCCCTCCGGGACAACAAAAAGCGAACACCGGGGAGCTGTTTTTT
size: -; J: TRBJ2-5; D: TRBD2; V: TRBV4-3; CDR3: CASSPWTSGEQETQYF; DNA: TGCGCCAGCAGCCCGTGGACTAGCGGGGAACAAGAGACCCAGTACTTC
size: -; J: TRBJ1-2; D: -; V: TRBV7-9; CDR3: CASSLGTGYNYGYTF; DNA: TGTGCCAGCAGCTTAGGGACCGGATATAACTATGGCTACACCTTC